The 31 T cell receptor beta chains reported below all come from one sample, sequenced in a study of T cells in Graves' hyperthyroidism and ophthalmopathy (dated by TCRdb to between 2018 and 2021). Library construction relied on multiplex PCR. Sequencing was performed on an Illumina HiSeq 2000. Amplification of TCR beta CDR3 regions was carried out from RNA transcripts. For the first round of RT-PCR on the TCR CDR3, the HTBI primer set was used together with the Qiagen OneStep RT-PCR kit. Using fastp trimming at Q25 and MiXCR clonotype assembly, TCRdb reanalyzed the public sequencing data and kept in-frame beta chains. All rows with the same CDR3 protein become a single entry with the most common DNA and genes. This sample has 250,000 to 350,000 distinct CDR3 sequences in its table, and over 15% of those were observed once. Clones ranked in the top ten supply less than 70% of the sample. The sample was blood. Receptors originate from a woman in her sixties or seventies with Graves' ophthalmopathy.

The sample holds many counts of this clonotype. V gene TRBV11-2 combines with J gene TRBJ2-5; TRBD1 might be the D (6 bases). The germline V and J ends were trimmed by 4 bases and 4 bases, with 10 bases remaining between them. Looked up from germline, CDR1 is SGHAT and CDR2 is FQNNGV. CDR3 length: 13 amino acids. CDR3 in DNA: TGTGCCAGCAGCTCCTCCAGGGGAGAGACCCAGTACTTC. It translates to CASSSSRGETQYF.

This clonotype was counted only a few times. The V call is TRBV15, the J call TRBJ1-5; TRBD1 is a possible D gene (6 bases). V gave up 7 bases and J gave up 6 bases, with 16 bases separating them. The CDR3 length is 14 residues. Germline loops: CDR1 LNHNV, CDR2 YYDKDF (reference sequence). Here the CDR3 DNA reads TGTGCCACCACCAAAGGGGGGCCAGCTCAGCCCCAGCATTTT. This translates into CATTKGGPAQPQHF. The full variable domain, completed using reference TRBV15 and TRBJ1-5, is DAMVIQNPRYQVTQFGKPVTLSCSQTLNHNVMYWYQQKSSQAPKLLFHYYDKDFNNEADTPDNFQSRRPNTSFCFLDIRSPGLGDTAMYLCATTKGGPAQPQHFGDGTRLSIL.

This clonotype was seen at least ten times. The chain employs TRBV12-3 or TRBV12-4 and TRBJ1-6; D may be TRBD1 (5 bases). The CDR3 is 14 residues long. V was pared by 3 bases and J by 9 bases, with 12 bases between. CDR3 in amino acids: CASSLAGLGSPLHF. The CDR3 DNA sequence: TGTGCCAGCAGTTTGGCAGGGCTGGGTTCACCCCTCCACTTT.

In its sample, this clonotype was seen many times. This chain joins TRBV7-6 and TRBJ1-4; TRBD1 aligns across 12 bases. This CDR3 is built from 14 residues. The germline CDR1 and CDR2 sequences are SGHVS and FNYEAQ. The V and J ends lost 5 bases and 8 bases, in that order; junction bases with no gene match: 3. The CDR3 here is CASSRDRGREKLFF. CDR3 bases: TGTGCCAGCAGCCGGGACAGGGGGCGCGAAAAACTGTTTTTT.

The table lists this clonotype with many counts. The V gene is TRBV7-2, the J gene TRBJ1-1, with a possible D match to TRBD1 (5 bases). The CDR3 runs to 14 residues. Germline CDR1 reads SGHTA; CDR2 reads FQGNSA. Trimming shortened V by 5 bases and J by 1 base, and 11 bases separated the two germline ends. In nucleotides, the CDR3 is TGTGCCAGCAGCGAGCTAGGGGAGAACACTGAAGCTTTCTTT. Residues: CASSELGENTEAFF.

This clonotype was detected ten times or more. The chain joins TRBV20-1 to TRBJ2-7, with 8 bases identical to TRBD1. The CDR3 is 13 residues long. Per the germline V gene, CDR1 is DFQATT and CDR2 is SNEGSKA (reference sequence). The junction had 6 bases not matched to a gene; V was cut back by 5 bases and J by 3 bases. The CDR3 DNA reads as TGCAGTGCTCGAACAGGGGGATACTACGAGCAGTACTTC. Its translation is CSARTGGYYEQYF.

This clonotype has ten or more counts. The chain is built from TRBV20-1 and TRBJ2-7, with 8 bases aligning to TRBD1. The CDR3 is 14 amino acids. Germline-derived CDR1 and CDR2 are DFQATT and SNEGSKA (reference sequence). Trimming removed 6 bases from V and 2 bases from J; junction bases left unmatched: 9. Here the CDR3 reads CSAQPGTGPYEQYF. The DNA of the CDR3 is TGCAGTGCCCAGCCCGGGACAGGACCCTACGAGCAGTACTTC.

This clonotype has a count of ten or more. The chain joins TRBV2 to TRBJ1-5; D call uncertain. The germline V gene has CDR1 SNHLY and CDR2 FYNNEI. V shed 7 bases and J shed 0 bases, with 13 bases lying between them. The CDR3 has 15 amino acids. CDR3: CASTVDGNSNQPQHF. The DNA for the CDR3 is TGTGCCAGCACGGTCGACGGGAATAGCAATCAGCCCCAGCATTTT.

This clonotype appeared many times. DNA of the CDR3: TGTGCCAGCAGTTTAGGAGAAGGCTCGTATGGTAATGAGCAGTTCTTC. Protein sequence: CASSLGEGSYGNEQFF. This chain uses TRBV28 with TRBJ2-1; D gene unclear. The CDR3 sequence is 16 residues long. V was clipped by 2 bases and J by 7 bases, with 18 bases between them. CDR1 MDHEN and CDR2 SYDVKM come from the germline V gene.

This clonotype was detected many times. CDR3 nucleotides: TGCAGTGCGCCCCGAGCCGGTTATGGCTACACCTTC. It translates to CSAPRAGYGYTF. This chain uses TRBV20-1 with TRBJ1-2; D call uncertain. V was clipped by 6 bases and J by 5 bases, with 13 bases between them. This CDR3 spans 12 amino acids. Looked up from germline, CDR1 is DFQATT and CDR2 is SNEGSKA (reference sequence).

This clonotype occurred many times. The V gene is TRBV27, the J gene TRBJ2-3; TRBD2 agrees at 7 bases. Germline CDR1 and CDR2: MNHEY and SMNVEV (reference sequence). V trimming: 6 bases; J trimming: 2 bases; junction bases outside the gene matches: 11. This CDR3 is 16 amino acids long. The CDR3 reads CASSLTGLGFTDTQYF. The CDR3 nucleotides read TGTGCCAGCAGCCTAACAGGACTAGGGTTCACAGATACGCAGTATTTT.

The chain is built from TRBV7-9 and TRBJ2-7, with TRBD1 as a possible D gene (6 bases). V was cut by 5 bases and J by 4 bases, with 15 bases left in between. This CDR3 spans 14 amino acids. Germline V gene sequence: CDR1 SEHNR, CDR2 FQNEAQ (reference sequence). As DNA, the CDR3 is TGTGCCAGCAGCCGCGTGGGGGCCGGGTACGAGCAGTACTTC. Protein sequence: CASSRVGAGYEQYF.

Comment on this clonotype: This could be a read error, since a much larger clone is one nucleotide away. Here the CDR3 DNA reads TGTGCCAGCAGTGAGGGGACTAGTAACGATGAGCAGTACTTC. It encodes CASSEGTSNDEQYF. V and J are TRBV6-1 and TRBJ2-7, with 8 bases lining up with TRBD2. V dropped 3 bases and J dropped 7; count of bases not matched to a gene: 8. CDR3 length: 14 residues. Germline loops: CDR1 MNHNS, CDR2 SASEGT.

This clonotype was counted a few times. The CDR3 nucleotides are TGCAGCGTTGGCCAAAAAGTCCTGAACACTGAAGCTTTCTTT. It yields the protein CSVGQKVLNTEAFF. The chain carries TRBV29-1 and TRBJ1-1; D uncertain. This CDR3 is built from 14 residues. V gave up 4 bases and J gave up 0 bases, with 12 bases separating them. Germline V gene lookup returns CDR1 SQVTM and CDR2 ANQGSEA.

In its sample, this clonotype was seen a few times. This chain uses TRBV7-9 with TRBJ1-4; unclear D gene. V was shortened by 3 bases and J by 8 bases, with 10 bases between the two germline ends. CDR1 and CDR2 from the germline V gene are SEHNR and FQNEAQ (reference sequence). There are 13 residues in the CDR3. The CDR3: CASSLVEVEKLFF. The CDR3 DNA reads as TGTGCCAGCAGCTTGGTCGAGGTGGAAAAACTGTTTTTT.

This clonotype was seen a few times. V usage is TRBV5-6 and J usage is TRBJ2-2, with D perhaps TRBD2 (6 bases). Deletions cut 4 bases from V and 5 bases from J, with 15 bases between. The CDR3 has 15 amino acids. Germline V lookup: CDR1 SGHDT, CDR2 YYEEEE. The CDR3 spells CASSPDPGGTGELFF. In nucleotides, the CDR3 is TGTGCCAGCAGCCCAGACCCAGGAGGGACCGGGGAGCTGTTTTTT. The whole variable domain, remainder taken from reference TRBV5-6 and TRBJ2-2, is DAGVTQSPTHLIKTRGQQVTLRCSPKSGHDTVSWYQQALGQGPQFIFQYYEEEERQRGNFPDRFSGHQFPNYSSELNVNALLLGDSALYLCASSPDPGGTGELFFGEGSRLTVL.

This clonotype appeared many times. This chain links TRBV28 with TRBJ1-2, with no clear D. CDR3 length: 12 amino acids. V lost 3 bases and J 7 bases, leaving 9 bases between the germline ends. The germline gives CDR1 MDHEN, CDR2 SYDVKM. The CDR3: CASSFGEVGYTF. The CDR3 bases are TGTGCCAGCAGTTTTGGGGAGGTTGGCTACACCTTC.

This clonotype has only a few counts. The chain combines TRBV9 with TRBJ2-2; 12 bases line up with TRBD1. Losses at the gene ends were 3 bases for V and 4 bases for J; bases not matched to a gene: 13. This CDR3 contains 19 residues. The germline gives CDR1 SGDLS, CDR2 YYNGEE. CDR3 amino acids: CASSARDRGLAGLTGELFF. The CDR3 DNA reads TGTGCCAGCAGCGCACGGGACAGGGGGCTAGCGGGGCTCACCGGGGAGCTGTTTTTT. The whole variable domain, filled in from reference TRBV9 and TRBJ2-2, reads DSGVTQTPKHLITATGQRVTLRCSPRSGDLSVYWYQQSLDQGLQFLIQYYNGEERAKGNILERFSAQQFPDLHSELNLSSLELGDSALYFCASSARDRGLAGLTGELFFGEGSRLTVL.

The count of this clonotype is one. The V call is TRBV10-3, the J call TRBJ2-1, with D perhaps TRBD2 (6 bases). CDR1 and CDR2 (germline): ENHRY, SYGVKD. The CDR3 has 13 amino acids. V lost 9 bases and J lost 3, with 12 bases in between. As DNA, the CDR3 is TGTGCCATACGGGGGAGCCGCTACAATGAGCAGTTCTTC. It yields the protein CAIRGSRYNEQFF.

V usage is TRBV12-3 or TRBV12-4 and J usage is TRBJ1-4, with D maybe TRBD1 (5 bases). The CDR3 sequence is 13 residues long. V was cut by 6 bases and J by 10 bases, with 15 bases left in between. This CDR3 is CASSLSGTGKLFF. The CDR3 nucleotides are TGTGCCAGCAGCCTGTCAGGAACAGGAAAACTGTTTTTT.

This clonotype appeared many times. The chain carries TRBV30 and TRBJ1-3; no firm D call. The V gene lost 2 bases and the J gene lost 6 bases, with 5 bases spanning the gap. CDR3 size: 11 residues. The germline V gene encodes CDR1 GTSNPN and CDR2 SVGIG (reference sequence). The CDR3 DNA follows: TGTGCCTGGAGTTGGGAAAACACCATATATTTT. Translation gives CAWSWENTIYF.

V gene TRBV7-6 combines with J gene TRBJ2-5; 7 bases are shared with TRBD1. The length of the CDR3 is 16 residues. Trimming at V came to 0 bases and at J to 2 bases, leaving 6 bases not matched to a gene. Germline V gene sequence: CDR1 SGHVS, CDR2 FNYEAQ. Here the CDR3 DNA reads TGTGCCAGCAGCTTAGCCCCAGGGGGAGTACAAGAGACCCAGTACTTC. It encodes CASSLAPGGVQETQYF.

This clonotype has a count of ten or more. The chain couples TRBV7-2 to TRBJ2-3; D not certain. The germline V gene has CDR1 SGHTA and CDR2 FQGNSA. The CDR3 spans 17 residues. V was cut by 5 bases and J by 0 bases, with 18 bases left in between. CDR3 in DNA: TGTGCCAGCAGCCCTTATACCGGCCTTTTAAGCACAGATACGCAGTATTTT. Its translation is CASSPYTGLLSTDTQYF.

This clonotype showed up many times. V is TRBV29-1 and J is TRBJ2-5, with D tentatively TRBD2 (5 bases). The CDR3 is 13 residues long. The germline V gene encodes CDR1 SQVTM and CDR2 ANQGSEA. V lost 4 bases to trimming and J lost 5 bases, with 14 bases between them. CDR3 sequence reads: CSVGGEDLETQYF. In nucleotides, the CDR3 is TGCAGCGTTGGGGGAGAGGATTTGGAGACCCAGTACTTC.

This chain joins TRBV30 and TRBJ1-4, with 7 bases identical to TRBD1. V lost 5 bases and J lost 7; bases outside the gene matches: 7. CDR3 length equals 13 residues. Germline loops: CDR1 GTSNPN, CDR2 SVGIG (reference sequence). For the CDR3, the DNA is TGTGCCTGGGAAGGGGGCGCGGGTGAAAAACTGTTTTTT. Its translation is CAWEGGAGEKLFF.

At least ten counts were recorded for this clonotype. The chain is built from TRBV6-6 and TRBJ1-1; D is unresolved. Trimming shortened V by 2 bases and J by 0 bases, and 13 bases separated the two germline ends. The CDR3 sequence is 16 residues long. CDR1 is MNHNY, CDR2 SVGAGI, per germline (reference sequence). The CDR3 nucleotides are TGTGCCAGCAGTTACCCCGATACAAGATTGAACACTGAAGCTTTCTTT. Amino acids: CASSYPDTRLNTEAFF.

The chain employs TRBV5-1 and TRBJ2-7, with D uncertain. Per the germline V gene, CDR1 is SGHRS and CDR2 is YFSETQ. This CDR3 comprises 14 residues. V lost 2 bases to trimming and J lost 2 bases, with 11 bases between them. In DNA form, the CDR3 reads TGCGCCAGCAGCTTTACCGGTACCCCCTACGAGCAGTACTTC. Translated: CASSFTGTPYEQYF. The complete variable domain, with remaining parts taken from reference TRBV5-1 and TRBJ2-7, reads KAGVTQTPRYLIKTRGQQVTLSCSPISGHRSVSWYQQTPGQGLQFLFEYFSETQRNKGNFPGRFSGRQFSNSRSEMNVSTLELGDSALYLCASSFTGTPYEQYFGPGTRLTVT.

This clonotype was observed many times. The chain has TRBV15 and TRBJ2-3, with D possibly TRBD2 on 5 matching bases. The CDR3 length is 13 residues. Germline V gene lookup returns CDR1 LNHNV and CDR2 YYDKDF (reference sequence). Trimming took 1 base from V and 3 from J, leaving 5 bases between them. CDR3 loop: CATSRAGTDTQYF. For the CDR3, the DNA is TGTGCCACCAGCAGAGCGGGGACAGATACGCAGTATTTT.

This clonotype was picked up a small number of times. The junction shows a germline mismatch at one end, possibly a read error. The genes are TRBV5-1 and TRBJ2-5; the match to TRBD1 covers 10 bases. CDR3 length: 14 residues. Germline lookup yields CDR1 SGHRS and CDR2 YFSETQ. DNA of the CDR3: TGCGCCAGCAGCTCCGGGACAGGGGCCGCTGGGGGTGACTTC. It is translated as CASSSGTGAAGGDF.

This clonotype was recorded at least ten times. The chain has TRBV7-3 and TRBJ2-1; D might be TRBD1 (6 bases). The germline V gene has CDR1 SGHTA and CDR2 FQGTGA. The CDR3 sequence is 15 residues long. V was shortened by 2 bases and J by 5 bases, with 13 bases between the two germline ends. CDR3: CASSLAGRGNNEQFF. The CDR3 bases are TGTGCCAGCAGCTTAGCGGGCAGGGGAAACAATGAGCAGTTCTTC. The variable domain in full, completed from reference TRBV7-3 and TRBJ2-1, reads GAGVSQTPSNKVTEKGKYVELRCDPISGHTALYWYRQSLGQGPEFLIYFQGTGAADDSGLPNDRFFAVRPEGSVSTLKIQRTERGDSAVYLCASSLAGRGNNEQFFGPGTRLTVL.

This clonotype has ten or more counts. V is TRBV12-3 or TRBV12-4 and J is TRBJ2-5, with 8 nucleotides matching TRBD1. J gave up 5 bases and V 6 bases, and 8 bases lay outside the gene matches. The CDR3 has 14 residues. CDR3 in DNA: TGTGCCAGCAGGGAGGGACAGGCTCTGGAGACCCAGTACTTC. The encoded protein is CASREGQALETQYF.